This TCR beta chain was found in a study of human CD8 memory T cell subsets. By negative magnetic separation, total CD8+ T cells were enriched. Libraries for TCR beta were constructed using UMI-labeled 5' RACE. Following a re-call of the 5' RACE reads, TCRdb has one entry per CDR3 protein and lacks DNA. In total, the table holds 5,000 to 7,500 distinct CDR3 sequences. Whole-study findings and limits: Similarly high diversity was seen in stem-like memory and precursor exhausted T cells, but not in effector memory cells. Chao1 estimates suggested higher diversity in stem-like memory T cells than in precursor exhausted T cells. There was only minimal overlap between the repertoires of stem-like memory and precursor exhausted T cells.

This clonotype ranks as medium-sized in terms of frequency. Its antigen is currently unknown. The TCR was taken from a human donor in good health. Sequenced: CD8+ effector memory T cells (TEM) sorted from PBMCs. Subset here: effector memory CD8 T cells, CCR7- CD45RO+ CD95+.

The chain's CDR3 is CAGNSGPDYNEQFF. V gene TRBV6-1 combines with J gene TRBJ2-1; TCRdb reports TRBD2, a call that lacks DNA to check it against. Per germline, CDR1 MNHNS and CDR2 SASEGT. This CDR3 region has 14 residues.